This T cell receptor (beta chain) came from a study of CD8+ T cells in alopecia areata. Notes on the study in general: Scalp and blood retained many expanded lesional clones during tofacitinib. Especially in alopecia totalis/universalis, lesional scalp showed greater clonality than normal scalp did.

The treatment here: oral pan-JAK inhibitor, 5-10 mg twice daily. Trimming shortened V by 1 base and J by 6 bases, and 15 bases separated the two germline ends. This CDR3 has 15 residues. From germline, CDR1 is SEHNR and CDR2 FQNEAQ (reference sequence). This clone was counted only a few times. The antigen remains undetermined. Extracted from the samples, RNA was reverse transcribed into cDNA to serve as the sequencing template. The repertoire was sequenced with immunoSEQ multiplex PCR; TCRdb's copy has only in-frame clones and lacks some. Among some 200,000 clones listed, roughly 61% were seen once. This TCR was sampled from a human donor with alopecia areata. The source material was CD8+ T cells sorted from blood, sampled at week 24, from a patient treated with tofacitinib. J is TRBJ1-2 and V is TRBV7-9, with a possible D match to TRBD1 (6 bases). CDR3: CASSLGPGADDGYTF. DNA of the CDR3: TGTGCCAGCAGCTTAGGGCCGGGGGCGGATGATGGCTACACCTTC.